A single sample gave rise to the 10 T cell receptor beta chains below, sequenced in a study of blood T cell repertoires in COVID-19. Sequencing used immunoSEQ multiplex PCR; TCRdb keeps in-frame clones, though not all of them. The sample holds 20,000 or so clones, approximately 85% seen once. Sequenced input: peripheral blood. Receptors originate from a man of 80 years or more with acute or convalescent COVID-19.

The chain carries TRBV9 and TRBJ1-2, with 7 bases identical to TRBD1. With 3 bases clipped from V and 3 bases from J, the junction kept 8 bases outside the gene matches. This CDR3 comprises 15 residues. Germline V gene data show CDR1 as SGDLS and CDR2 as YYNGEE. The CDR3 coding sequence is TGTGCCAGCAGCGCGCGACAGGGTTTGGACTATGGCTACACCTTC. Its protein product is CASSARQGLDYGYTF.

This sequence joins TRBV10-3 and TRBJ1-6, with 7 bases fitting TRBD1. CDR3 size: 14 residues. With V trimmed by 6 bases and J by 10 bases, 9 bases remained unmatched. The germline CDR1 and CDR2 sequences are ENHRY and SYGVKD. The CDR3 loop reads CAIRDRQGVSPLHF. The CDR3, as DNA: TGTGCCATCAGAGATCGACAGGGCGTGTCACCCCTCCACTTT.

V is TRBV6-4 and J is TRBJ2-1; TRBD1 is a possible D gene (5 bases). Trimming took off 2 bases at V and 5 bases at J, with 10 bases between the two ends. Germline assignment: CDR1 MRHNA and CDR2 SNTAGT. This CDR3 region has 14 residues. The CDR3 sequence: CASSDQVGDNEQFF. CDR3 nucleotide sequence: TGTGCCAGCAGTGACCAAGTAGGGGACAATGAGCAGTTCTTC.

This clone is a singleton in its sample. This sequence joins TRBV5-1 and TRBJ2-5; tentatively, D is TRBD2 (6 bases). CDR1 is SGHRS, CDR2 YFSETQ, per germline. The length of the CDR3 is 13 residues. Trimming cost V 4 bases and J 5 bases, with 12 bases left between them. CDR3 DNA: TGCGCCAGCAGCGTGGCGGGGTCTGAGACCCAGTACTTC. Translating gives CASSVAGSETQYF.

The chain employs TRBV6-6 and TRBJ1-6; unclear D gene. The length of the CDR3 is 14 residues. The germline gives CDR1 MNHNY, CDR2 SVGAGI (reference sequence). V lost 2 bases and J lost 8, with 10 bases in between. The CDR3 nucleotides are TGTGCCAGCAGTTACGGAGTAGGAGATTCACCCCTCCACTTT. The encoded protein is CASSYGVGDSPLHF.

CDR3 in amino acids: CAMIRDRDFYGYTF. Written as DNA, the CDR3 is TGTGCCATGATCCGGGACAGGGACTTCTATGGCTACACCTTC. This rearrangement joins TRBV5-8 to TRBJ1-2, with TRBD1 matching over 9 bases. There are 14 residues in the CDR3. The V and J ends lost 9 bases and 4 bases, in that order; junction bases with no gene match: 10. From germline, CDR1 is SGHTS and CDR2 YDEGEE.

CDR3 DNA sequence: TGTGCCAGCAGCCAAGGACGAGCGGTATCCTACAATGAGCAGTTCTTC. Protein sequence: CASSQGRAVSYNEQFF. The rearrangement uses TRBV3-1 (or the pseudogene TRBV3-2) and TRBJ2-1; maybe TRBD2 (5 bases). The V and J ends lost 1 base and 1 base respectively, with 11 bases between them. The V gene's germline CDR1 is LGHDT and CDR2 YNNKEL (reference sequence). This CDR3 spans 16 amino acids.

The chain carries TRBV19 and TRBJ1-3; 8 positions match TRBD1. V was clipped by 4 bases and J by 1 base; unmatched bases: 9. This CDR3 comprises 17 residues. Looked up from germline, CDR1 is LNHDA and CDR2 is SQIVND (reference sequence). The DNA for the CDR3 is TGTGCCAGTAGTAAACTCCGACAGGGGAGTTCTGGAAACACCATATATTTT. Translated, it gives CASSKLRQGSSGNTIYF.

The V call is TRBV12-3 or TRBV12-4, the J call TRBJ2-7; no clear D. Trimming removed 8 bases at V and 5 bases at J, with 10 bases between. The CDR3 loop spans 11 amino acids. CDR3 amino acids: CASSLLDEQYF. The DNA for the CDR3 is TGTGCCAGCTCGCTACTTGACGAGCAGTACTTC.

The chain is built from TRBV6-1 and TRBJ1-1, with TRBD1 matching over 7 bases. With 3 bases clipped from V and 0 bases from J, the junction kept 4 bases outside the gene matches. Germline values: CDR1 MNHNS, CDR2 SASEGT. The CDR3 is made up of 15 amino acids. The CDR3 spells CASSEDRLLNTEAFF. The DNA for the CDR3 is TGTGCCAGCAGTGAGGACAGGTTGTTGAACACTGAAGCTTTCTTT.